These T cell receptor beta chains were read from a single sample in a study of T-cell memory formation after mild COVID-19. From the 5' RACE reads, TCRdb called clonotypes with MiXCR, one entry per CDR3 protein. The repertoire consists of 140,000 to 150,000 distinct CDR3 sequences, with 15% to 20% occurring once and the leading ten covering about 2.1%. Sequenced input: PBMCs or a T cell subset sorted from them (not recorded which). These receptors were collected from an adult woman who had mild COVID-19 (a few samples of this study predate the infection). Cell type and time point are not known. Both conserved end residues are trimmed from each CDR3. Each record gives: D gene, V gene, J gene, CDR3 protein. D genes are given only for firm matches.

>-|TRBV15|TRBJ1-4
ATRVFANEKLF
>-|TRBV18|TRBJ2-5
ASSEQFQETQY
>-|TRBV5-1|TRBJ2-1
ASSRRQESYNDQF
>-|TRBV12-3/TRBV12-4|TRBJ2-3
ASSPVSSDTQY
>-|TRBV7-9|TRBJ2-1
ASSAGSSSYNEQF
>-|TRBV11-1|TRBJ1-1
ASSSWTQGTEAF
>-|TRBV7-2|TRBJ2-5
ASSLVGGSFQETQY
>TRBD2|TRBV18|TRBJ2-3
ASSLSSGSTDTQY
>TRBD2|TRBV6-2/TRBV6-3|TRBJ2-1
ASSYLSGSNEQF
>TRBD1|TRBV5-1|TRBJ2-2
ASSLLRGTDTGELF
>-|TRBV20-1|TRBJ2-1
SVTDWEQF
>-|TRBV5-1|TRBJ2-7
ASSNTGSTYEQY
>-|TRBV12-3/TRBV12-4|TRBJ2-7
ASSRQSSYEQY
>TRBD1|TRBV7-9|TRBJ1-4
ASSLGQMVGEKLF
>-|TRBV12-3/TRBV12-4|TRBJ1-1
ASTYRGDNTEAF
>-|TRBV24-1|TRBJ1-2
ATSDSYGYT
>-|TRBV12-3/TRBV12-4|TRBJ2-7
ASSSRSGGKYYEQY